Presented here are 3 T cell receptor beta chains from one specimen sequenced in a study of blood T cells in healthy people across ages. Together with a sample-barcoded 5' primer, a J-beta primer mix was included in a second PCR lasting about 7 to 11 cycles. TCRdb passed the 5' RACE reads through MiXCR, listing each CDR3 protein once. The table includes around 800,000 distinct CDR3 sequences, approximately 44% detected once. The specimen was blood. The receptors stem from a man aged 55 to 70 in good health.

The rearrangement links TRBV27 to TRBJ1-6, with TRBD1 matching 8 bases. Germline CDR1 MNHEY, CDR2 SMNVEV (reference sequence). The CDR3 consists of 14 residues. Trimming removed 6 bases from V and 9 bases from J; junction bases left unmatched: 7. CDR3 amino acids: CASSAGQGTSPLHF. CDR3 DNA sequence: TGTGCCAGCAGCGCCGGACAGGGAACTTCACCCCTCCACTTT.

The chain couples TRBV7-8 to TRBJ2-7; maybe TRBD2 (7 bases). V gave up 1 base and J gave up 1 base, with 14 bases separating them. There are 16 residues in the CDR3. Germline V gene sequence: CDR1 SGHVS, CDR2 FQNEAQ. The CDR3 protein is CASSLDTGGVSYEQYF. Written as DNA, the CDR3 is TGTGCCAGCAGCTTAGACACGGGGGGCGTATCCTACGAGCAGTACTTC.

V usage is TRBV12-3 or TRBV12-4 and J usage is TRBJ2-1; 8 bases agree with TRBD2. The V segment lost 7 bases and the J segment 5 bases; nucleotides outside the gene matches: 7. The CDR3 is made up of 14 amino acids. CDR3 nucleotide sequence: TGTGCCAGCATTGAGGCGGGGGGCCACAATGAGCAGTTCTTC. This sequence encodes CASIEAGGHNEQFF.